The entry below gives a single T cell receptor beta chain sequence along with its context. The antigen is undetermined. The assay was immunoSEQ multiplex PCR, and TCRdb's table has in-frame clones only and misses some. The table lists some 95,000 clones, about 90% of them singletons. These data come from a study of T cell responses to AZD1222 COVID-19 vaccine. The V end lost 5 bases, the J end lost 3 bases, and 15 bases lay between the germline ends. Germline CDR1 is SGHRS and CDR2 is YFSETQ. CDR3 size: 15 residues. Study results and limitations: Mostly white British, mostly female donors; authors suggested clonal diversity may be underestimated.

The starting material was peripheral blood, obtained on day 0 of MenACWY control vaccination. The J gene is TRBJ1-5, the V gene TRBV5-1; no clear D. The clonotype originates from an adult in good health. The CDR3 sequence is CASSSDSGPNQPQHF. CDR3 coding DNA: TGCGCCAGCAGTTCTGACTCAGGTCCCAATCAGCCCCAGCATTTT.